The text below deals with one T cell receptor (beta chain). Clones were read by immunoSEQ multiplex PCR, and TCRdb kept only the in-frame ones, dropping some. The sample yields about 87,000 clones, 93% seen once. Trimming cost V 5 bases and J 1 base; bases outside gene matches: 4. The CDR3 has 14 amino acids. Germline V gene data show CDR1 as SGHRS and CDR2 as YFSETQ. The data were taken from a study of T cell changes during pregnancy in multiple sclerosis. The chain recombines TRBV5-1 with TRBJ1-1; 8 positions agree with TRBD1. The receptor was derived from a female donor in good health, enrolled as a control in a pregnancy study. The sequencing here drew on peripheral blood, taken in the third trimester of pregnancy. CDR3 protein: CASRADRENTEAFF. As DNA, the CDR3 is TGCGCCAGCAGAGCGGACAGGGAGAACACTGAAGCTTTCTTT.